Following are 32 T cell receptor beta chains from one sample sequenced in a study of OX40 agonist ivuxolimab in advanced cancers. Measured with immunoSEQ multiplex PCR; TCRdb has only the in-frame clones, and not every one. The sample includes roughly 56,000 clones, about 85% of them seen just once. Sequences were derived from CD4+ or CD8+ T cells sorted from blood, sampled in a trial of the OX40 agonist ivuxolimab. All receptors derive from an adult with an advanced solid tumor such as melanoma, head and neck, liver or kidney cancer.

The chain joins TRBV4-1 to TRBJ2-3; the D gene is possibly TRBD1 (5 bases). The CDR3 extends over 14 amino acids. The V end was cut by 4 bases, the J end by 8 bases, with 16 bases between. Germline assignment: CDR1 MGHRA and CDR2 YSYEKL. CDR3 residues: CASSPGPLPATQYF. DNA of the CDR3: TGCGCCAGCAGCCCAGGGCCCCTACCAGCTACGCAGTATTTT.

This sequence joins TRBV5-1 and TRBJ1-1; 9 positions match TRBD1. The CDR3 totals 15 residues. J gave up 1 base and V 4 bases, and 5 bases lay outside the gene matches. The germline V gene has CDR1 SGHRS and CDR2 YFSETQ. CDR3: CASSQQGARNTEAFF. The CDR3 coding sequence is TGCGCCAGCAGCCAACAGGGGGCGAGGAACACTGAAGCTTTCTTT.

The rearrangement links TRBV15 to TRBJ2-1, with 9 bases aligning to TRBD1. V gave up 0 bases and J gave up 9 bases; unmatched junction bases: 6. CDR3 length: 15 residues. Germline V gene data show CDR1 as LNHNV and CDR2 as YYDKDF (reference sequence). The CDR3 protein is CATSRDNRGQGEQFF. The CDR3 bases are TGTGCCACCAGCAGAGACAACAGGGGGCAGGGTGAGCAGTTCTTC.

The CDR3 protein is CASSLGKTEAFF. Written as DNA, the CDR3 is TGTGCCAGTAGTTTAGGGAAAACTGAAGCTTTCTTT. V is TRBV19 and J is TRBJ1-1; D call uncertain. V lost 5 bases to trimming and J lost 5 bases, with 9 bases between them. This CDR3 spans 12 amino acids. CDR1 is LNHDA and CDR2 is SQIVND in the germline V gene (reference sequence). Together with reference TRBV19 and TRBJ1-1, the CDR3 gives the full variable domain: DGGITQSPKYLFRKEGQNVTLSCEQNLNHDAMYWYRQDPGQGLRLIYYSQIVNDFQKGDIAEGYSVSREKKESFPLTVTSAQKNPTAFYLCASSLGKTEAFFGQGTRLTVV.

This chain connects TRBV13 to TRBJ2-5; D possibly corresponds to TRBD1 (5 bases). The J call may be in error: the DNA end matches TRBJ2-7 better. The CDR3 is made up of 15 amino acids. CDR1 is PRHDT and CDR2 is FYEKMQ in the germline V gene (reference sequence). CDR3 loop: CASSLTGTSSYEQYF. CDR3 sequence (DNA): TGTGCCAGCAGCTTAACAGGAACGAGCTCCTACGAGCAGTACTTC.

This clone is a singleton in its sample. The CDR3 DNA follows: TGTGCCAGCAGCCCATCTAGCGGGGAGTACAATGAGCAGTTCTTC. Amino acid sequence: CASSPSSGEYNEQFF. The chain has TRBV11-3 and TRBJ2-1; 9 bases agree with TRBD2. In germline, CDR1 is SGHNT, CDR2 YENEEA. V lost 5 bases, J lost 4 bases, and 6 bases stayed unmatched. The CDR3 covers 15 residues.

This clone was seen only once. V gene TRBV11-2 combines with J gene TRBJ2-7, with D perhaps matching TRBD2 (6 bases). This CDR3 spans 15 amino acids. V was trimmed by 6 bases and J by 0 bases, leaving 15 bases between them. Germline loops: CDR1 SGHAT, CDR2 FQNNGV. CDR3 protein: CASSSTGGASYEQYF. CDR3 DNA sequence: TGTGCCAGCAGTTCCACCGGGGGAGCCTCCTACGAGCAGTACTTC.

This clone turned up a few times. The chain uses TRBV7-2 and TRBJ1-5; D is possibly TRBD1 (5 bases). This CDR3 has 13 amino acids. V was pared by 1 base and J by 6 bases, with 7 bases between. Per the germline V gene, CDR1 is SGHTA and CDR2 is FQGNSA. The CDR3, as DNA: TGTGCCAGCAGCTTAGGGGGCCCTCAGCCCCAGCATTTT. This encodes CASSLGGPQPQHF.

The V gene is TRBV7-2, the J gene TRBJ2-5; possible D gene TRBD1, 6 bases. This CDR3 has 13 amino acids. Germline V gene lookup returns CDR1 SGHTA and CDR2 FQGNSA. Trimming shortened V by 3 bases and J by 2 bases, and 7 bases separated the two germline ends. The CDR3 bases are TGTGCCAGCAGCTTTCAGGGGCAAGAGACCCAGTACTTC. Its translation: CASSFQGQETQYF. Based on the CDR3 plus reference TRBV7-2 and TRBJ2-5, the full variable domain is GAGVSQSPSNKVTEKGKDVELRCDPISGHTALYWYRQSLGQGLEFLIYFQGNSAPDKSGLPSDRFSAERTGGSVSTLTIQRTQQEDSAVYLCASSFQGQETQYFGPGTRLLVL.

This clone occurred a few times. This CDR3 reads CASTLDRESNEKLFF. CDR3 coding DNA: TGCGCCAGCACCCTCGACAGGGAATCTAATGAAAAACTGTTTTTT. The chain uses TRBV10-1 and TRBJ1-4; 7 nucleotides agree with TRBD1. This CDR3 has 15 amino acids. CDR1 and CDR2 from the germline V gene are WNHNN and SYGVQD (reference sequence). J was trimmed by 3 bases and V by 7 bases; bases with no gene match: 8.

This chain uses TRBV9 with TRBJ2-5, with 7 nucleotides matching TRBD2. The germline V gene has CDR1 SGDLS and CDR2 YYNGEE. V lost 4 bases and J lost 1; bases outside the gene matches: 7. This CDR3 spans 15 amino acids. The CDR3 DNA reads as TGTGCCAGCAGCTTGCGGGGGACTTCCCAAGAGACCCAGTACTTC. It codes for CASSLRGTSQETQYF.

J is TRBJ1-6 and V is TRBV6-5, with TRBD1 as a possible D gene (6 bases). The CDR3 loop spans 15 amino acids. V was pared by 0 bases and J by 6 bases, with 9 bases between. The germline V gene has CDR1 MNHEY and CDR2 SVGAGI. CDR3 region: CASSYSGQSNSPLHF. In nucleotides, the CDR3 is TGTGCCAGCAGTTACTCTGGACAGTCTAATTCACCCCTCCACTTT.

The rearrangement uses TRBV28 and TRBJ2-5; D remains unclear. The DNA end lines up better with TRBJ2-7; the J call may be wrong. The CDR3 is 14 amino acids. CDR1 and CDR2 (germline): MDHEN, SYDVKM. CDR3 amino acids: CASSPPNDGHEQYF. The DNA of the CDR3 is TGTGCCAGCAGTCCCCCGAACGATGGCCACGAGCAGTACTTC.

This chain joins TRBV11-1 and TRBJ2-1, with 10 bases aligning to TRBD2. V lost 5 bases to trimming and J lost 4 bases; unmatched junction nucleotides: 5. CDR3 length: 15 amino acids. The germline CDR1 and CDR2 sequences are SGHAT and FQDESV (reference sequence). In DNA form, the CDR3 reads TGTGCCAGCAGCCTTACTAGCGGGGTTTACAATGAGCAGTTCTTC. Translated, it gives CASSLTSGVYNEQFF.

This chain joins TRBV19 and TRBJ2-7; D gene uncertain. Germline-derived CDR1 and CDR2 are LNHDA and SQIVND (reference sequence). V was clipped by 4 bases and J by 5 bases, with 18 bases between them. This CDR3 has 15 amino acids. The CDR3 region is CASSTSRERPHEQYF. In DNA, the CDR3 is TGTGCCAGTAGTACCAGCCGTGAGAGACCCCACGAGCAGTACTTC.

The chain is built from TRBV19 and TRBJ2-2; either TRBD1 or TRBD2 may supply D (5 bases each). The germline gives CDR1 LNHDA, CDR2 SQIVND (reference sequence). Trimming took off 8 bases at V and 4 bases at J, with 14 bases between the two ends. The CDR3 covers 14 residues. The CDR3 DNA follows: TGTGCCAGTCAAATCCGGGGCCGCACCGGGGAGCTGTTTTTT. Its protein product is CASQIRGRTGELFF. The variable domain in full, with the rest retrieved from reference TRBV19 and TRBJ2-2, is DGGITQSPKYLFRKEGQNVTLSCEQNLNHDAMYWYRQDPGQGLRLIYYSQIVNDFQKGDIAEGYSVSREKKESFPLTVTSAQKNPTAFYLCASQIRGRTGELFFGEGSRLTVL.

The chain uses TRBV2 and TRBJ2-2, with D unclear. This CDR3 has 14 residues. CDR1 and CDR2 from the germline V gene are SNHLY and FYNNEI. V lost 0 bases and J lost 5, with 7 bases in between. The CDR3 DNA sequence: TGTGCCAGCAGTGAAGCGCAGGTTACCGGGGAGCTGTTTTTT. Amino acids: CASSEAQVTGELFF.

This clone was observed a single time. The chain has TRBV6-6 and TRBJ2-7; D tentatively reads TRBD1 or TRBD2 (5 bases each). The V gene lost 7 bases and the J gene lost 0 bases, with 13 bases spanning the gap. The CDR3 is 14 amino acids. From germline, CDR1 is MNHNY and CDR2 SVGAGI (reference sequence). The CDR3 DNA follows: TGTGCCAGCAAGTCGGGGACGAGCTCCTACGAGCAGTACTTC. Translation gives CASKSGTSSYEQYF.

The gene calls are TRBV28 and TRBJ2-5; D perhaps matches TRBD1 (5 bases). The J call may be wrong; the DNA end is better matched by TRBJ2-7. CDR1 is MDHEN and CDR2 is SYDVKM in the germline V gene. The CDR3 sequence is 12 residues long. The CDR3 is CATQTVLYEQYF. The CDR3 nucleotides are TGTGCCACGCAGACAGTTCTCTACGAGCAGTACTTC.

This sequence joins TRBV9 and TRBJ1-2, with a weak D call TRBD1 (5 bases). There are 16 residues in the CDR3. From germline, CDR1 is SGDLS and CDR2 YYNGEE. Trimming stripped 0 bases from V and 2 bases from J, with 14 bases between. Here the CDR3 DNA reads TGTGCCAGCAGCGTAGGTTCCAGGGAGATAAACTATGGCTACACCTTC. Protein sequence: CASSVGSREINYGYTF.

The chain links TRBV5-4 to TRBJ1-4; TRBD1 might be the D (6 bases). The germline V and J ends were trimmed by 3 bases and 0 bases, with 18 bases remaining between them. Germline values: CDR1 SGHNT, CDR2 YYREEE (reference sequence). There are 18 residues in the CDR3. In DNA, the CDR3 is TGTGCCAGCAGCTCAATGGACAGCGAGGTGACAACTAATGAAAAACTGTTTTTT. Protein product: CASSSMDSEVTTNEKLFF. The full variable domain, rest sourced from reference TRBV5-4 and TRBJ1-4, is ETGVTQSPTHLIKTRGQQVTLRCSSQSGHNTVSWYQQALGQGPQFIFQYYREEENGRGNFPPRFSGLQFPNYSSELNVNALELDDSALYLCASSSMDSEVTTNEKLFFGSGTQLSVL.

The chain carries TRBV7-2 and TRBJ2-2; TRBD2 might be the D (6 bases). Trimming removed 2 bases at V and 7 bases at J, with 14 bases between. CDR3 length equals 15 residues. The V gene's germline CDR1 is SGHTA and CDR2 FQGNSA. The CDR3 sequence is CASSLNGRASGELFF. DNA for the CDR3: TGTGCCAGCAGCTTAAACGGGAGAGCCAGCGGGGAGCTGTTTTTT.

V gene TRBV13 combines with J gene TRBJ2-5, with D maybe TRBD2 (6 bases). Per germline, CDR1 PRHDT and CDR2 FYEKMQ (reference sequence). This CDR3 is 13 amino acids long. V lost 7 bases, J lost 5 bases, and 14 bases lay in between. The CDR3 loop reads CASNDGRVETQYF. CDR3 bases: TGTGCCAGCAATGACGGGAGAGTGGAGACCCAGTACTTC.

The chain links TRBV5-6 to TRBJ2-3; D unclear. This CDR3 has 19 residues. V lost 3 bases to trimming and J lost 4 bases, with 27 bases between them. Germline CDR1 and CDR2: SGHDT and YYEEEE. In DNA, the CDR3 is TGTGCCAGCAGCTCCCACCTCGCAGGTACGGGTGTCGAATCAGATACGCAGTATTTT. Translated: CASSSHLAGTGVESDTQYF.

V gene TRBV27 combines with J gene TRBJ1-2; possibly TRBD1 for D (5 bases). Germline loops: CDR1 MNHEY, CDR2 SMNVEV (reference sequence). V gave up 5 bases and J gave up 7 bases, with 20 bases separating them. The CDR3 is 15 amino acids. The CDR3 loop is CASSANRDRYGGYTF. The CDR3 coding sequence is TGTGCCAGCAGTGCAAATCGGGACCGCTATGGTGGCTACACCTTC.

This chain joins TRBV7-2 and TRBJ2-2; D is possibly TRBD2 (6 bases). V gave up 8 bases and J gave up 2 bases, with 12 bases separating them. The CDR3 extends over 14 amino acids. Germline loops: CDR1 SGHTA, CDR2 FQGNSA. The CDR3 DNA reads TGTGCCAGCCGGAGGGCCCATAACACCGGGGAGCTGTTTTTT. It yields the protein CASRRAHNTGELFF.

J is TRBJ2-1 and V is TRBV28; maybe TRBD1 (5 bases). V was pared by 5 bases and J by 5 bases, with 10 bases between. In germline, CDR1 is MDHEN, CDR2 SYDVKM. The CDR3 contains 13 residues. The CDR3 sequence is CASSQRQNNEQFF. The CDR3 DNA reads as TGTGCCAGCAGTCAACGACAGAACAATGAGCAGTTCTTC. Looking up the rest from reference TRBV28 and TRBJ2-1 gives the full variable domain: DVKVTQSSRYLVKRTGEKVFLECVQDMDHENMFWYRQDPGLGLRLIYFSYDVKMKEKGDIPEGYSVSREKKERFSLILESASTNQTSMYLCASSQRQNNEQFFGPGTRLTVL.

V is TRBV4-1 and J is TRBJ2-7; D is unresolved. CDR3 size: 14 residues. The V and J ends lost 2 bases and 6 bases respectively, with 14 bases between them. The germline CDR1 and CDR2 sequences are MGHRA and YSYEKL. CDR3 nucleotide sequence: TGCGCCAGCAGCCAACCTTCAAACTTAATCGAGCAGTACTTC. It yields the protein CASSQPSNLIEQYF.

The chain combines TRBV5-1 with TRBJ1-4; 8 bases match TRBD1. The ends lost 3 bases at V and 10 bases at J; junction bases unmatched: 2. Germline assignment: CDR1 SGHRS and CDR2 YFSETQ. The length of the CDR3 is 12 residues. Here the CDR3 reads CASSWTGRKLFF. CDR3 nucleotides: TGCGCCAGCAGCTGGACAGGGCGAAAACTGTTTTTT.

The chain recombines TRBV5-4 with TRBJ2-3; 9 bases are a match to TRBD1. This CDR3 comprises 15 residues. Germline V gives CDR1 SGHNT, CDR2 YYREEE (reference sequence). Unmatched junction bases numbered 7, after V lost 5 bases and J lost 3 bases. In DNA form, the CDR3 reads TGTGCCAGCAGTCTCGGACAGGGGTTTACAGATACGCAGTATTTT. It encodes CASSLGQGFTDTQYF.

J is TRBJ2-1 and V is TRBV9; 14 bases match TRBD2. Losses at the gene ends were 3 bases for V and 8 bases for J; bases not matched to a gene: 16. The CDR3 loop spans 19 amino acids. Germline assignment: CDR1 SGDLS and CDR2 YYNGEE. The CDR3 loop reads CASSGPGLAGEAFRHEQFF. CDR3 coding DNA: TGTGCCAGCAGCGGACCGGGACTAGCGGGAGAAGCCTTTAGGCATGAGCAGTTCTTC.

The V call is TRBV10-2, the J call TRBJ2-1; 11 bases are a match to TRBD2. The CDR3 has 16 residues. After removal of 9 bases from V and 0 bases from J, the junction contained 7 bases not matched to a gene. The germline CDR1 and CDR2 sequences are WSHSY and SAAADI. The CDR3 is CARSFTSGSSYNEQFF. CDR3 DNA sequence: TGCGCCAGATCTTTTACTAGCGGGAGCTCCTACAATGAGCAGTTCTTC.